These 15 T cell receptor beta chains came from one sample sequenced in a study of cytomegalovirus exposure and HLA in healthy donors. Primers: 60 Vbeta forward and 13 Jbeta reverse. Data came from immunoSEQ multiplex PCR; TCRdb stores just in-frame clones and leaves some out. Among approximately 150,000 clones listed, about 82% were seen once. The sequenced sample was PBMCs. These receptors were collected from a woman in her 40s in good health and CMV-seropositive.

V is TRBV28 and J is TRBJ1-1; the D is unclear. V was shortened by 6 bases and J by 10 bases, with 36 bases between the two germline ends. This CDR3 is 19 amino acids long. Germline assignment: CDR1 MDHEN and CDR2 SYDVKM. CDR3 bases: TGTGCCAGCAGAGGCCAGTTGGGGAAACAAGGGTGGACGGGGTATACAGCTTTCTTT. It translates to CASRGQLGKQGWTGYTAFF.

The genes are TRBV29-1 and TRBJ1-1; 9 bases match TRBD1. The CDR3 loop spans 13 amino acids. The germline gives CDR1 SQVTM, CDR2 ANQGSEA. J was trimmed by 1 base and V by 7 bases; bases with no gene match: 4. As DNA, the CDR3 is TGCAGCGCCGGACAGGGGACGAACACTGAAGCTTTCTTT. Its protein is CSAGQGTNTEAFF.

This chain joins TRBV6-5 and TRBJ2-7, with TRBD2 identical over 7 bases. The J segment lost 4 bases and the V segment lost 1 base, leaving 4 bases of the junction unmatched. The V gene's germline CDR1 is MNHEY and CDR2 SVGAGI. The CDR3 totals 14 residues. CDR3 sequence: CASSYFQRGYEQYF. The DNA of the CDR3 is TGTGCCAGCAGTTACTTCCAGCGGGGATACGAGCAGTACTTC.

Remarks on this clone: One end of the junction does not line up with germline, which may come from a read error. The rearrangement joins TRBV7-9 to TRBJ1-1, with 11 bases aligning to TRBD1. CDR1 and CDR2 (germline): SEHNR, FQNEAQ (reference sequence). This CDR3 is 14 amino acids long. CDR3 in amino acids: CSSSPGTGGTEAFF. In nucleotides, the CDR3 is TGTTCCAGCAGCCCTGGGACAGGGGGCACTGAAGCTTTCTTT.

The rearrangement joins TRBV4-1 to TRBJ2-1, with 10 bases fitting TRBD1. Germline CDR1 is MGHRA and CDR2 is YSYEKL. The CDR3 covers 12 residues. J lost 12 bases, V lost 3 bases, and 2 bases had no gene match. The CDR3 region is CASSHDRGRQFF. The DNA of the CDR3 is TGCGCCAGCAGCCACGACAGGGGGCGGCAGTTCTTC.

The V call is TRBV7-2, the J call TRBJ2-2; tentative D call: TRBD2 (5 bases). From germline, CDR1 is SGHTA and CDR2 FQGNSA. This CDR3 is built from 16 residues. Trimming cost V 1 base and J 2 bases, with 11 bases left between them. The CDR3 loop is CASSLVRAENTGELFF. The CDR3 nucleotides read TGTGCCAGCAGCTTAGTCCGAGCGGAAAACACCGGGGAGCTGTTTTTT.

The genes are TRBV11-2 and TRBJ2-1; 8 positions match TRBD2. V lost 7 bases and J lost 9; bases outside the gene matches: 11. Germline CDR1 reads SGHAT; CDR2 reads FQNNGV. This CDR3 is built from 14 residues. In DNA form, the CDR3 reads TGTGCCAGCACCTGGGGTAGCGGGATTGGTGAGCAGTTCTTC. It specifies CASTWGSGIGEQFF.

The chain carries TRBV6-5 and TRBJ2-7, with 7 bases fitting TRBD2. The V gene end was trimmed by 4 bases and the J gene end by 5 bases; junction bases not matched to a gene: 5. Germline CDR1 is MNHEY and CDR2 is SVGAGI. This CDR3 region has 13 residues. The CDR3 DNA is TGTGCCAGCAGTTGGGGAGGGTCCAACGAGCAGTACTTC. It encodes CASSWGGSNEQYF.

The chain employs TRBV6-5 and TRBJ1-5; D gene unclear. CDR1 MNHEY and CDR2 SVGAGI come from the germline V gene. V was cut by 0 bases and J by 2 bases, with 11 bases left in between. This CDR3 contains 16 residues. The CDR3 spells CASSYSARGGNQPQHF. The DNA for the CDR3 is TGTGCCAGCAGTTACTCGGCCCGCGGCGGCAATCAGCCCCAGCATTTT.

The rearrangement joins TRBV5-1 to TRBJ1-5, with D maybe TRBD1 (6 bases). The CDR3 is 14 amino acids. Trimming shortened V by 0 bases and J by 2 bases, and 6 bases separated the two germline ends. Germline lookup yields CDR1 SGHRS and CDR2 YFSETQ. The CDR3 nucleotides are TGCGCCAGCAGCTTGGAGGGGGGCAATCAGCCCCAGCATTTT. It specifies CASSLEGGNQPQHF.

The chain is built from TRBV28 and TRBJ2-7; D is unresolved. Trimming stripped 2 bases from V and 2 bases from J, with 7 bases between. Germline V CDR1 and CDR2: MDHEN, SYDVKM. The CDR3 has 13 amino acids. The CDR3 bases are TGTGCCAGCAGTTTACCCGTAACCTACGAGCAGTACTTC. Translation gives CASSLPVTYEQYF.

This clone appeared a single time. V is TRBV4-2 and J is TRBJ1-4; D might be TRBD1 (5 bases). Per the germline V gene, CDR1 is LGHNA and CDR2 is YNFKEQ. With 3 bases removed from V and 2 bases from J, the gap between germline ends came to 16 bases. CDR3 length: 17 amino acids. CDR3 bases: TGTGCCAGCAGCCAGGAGGGCACCGGGACTACTAATGAAAAACTGTTTTTT. This sequence encodes CASSQEGTGTTNEKLFF.

This clone appeared a single time. The chain carries TRBV7-9 and TRBJ1-2; 7 nucleotides match TRBD1. The CDR3 length is 14 residues. The V gene end was trimmed by 3 bases and the J gene end by 4 bases; junction bases not matched to a gene: 5. CDR1 SEHNR and CDR2 FQNEAQ come from the germline V gene (reference sequence). The CDR3 DNA sequence: TGTGCCAGCAGCTTCACAGGGGCGGCCTATGGCTACACCTTC. Protein: CASSFTGAAYGYTF.

This clone is classed as medium-sized. The genes are TRBV7-9 and TRBJ2-1; D gene unclear. Trimming removed 3 bases at V and 4 bases at J, with 16 bases between. The CDR3 length is 16 residues. The V gene's germline CDR1 is SEHNR and CDR2 FQNEAQ (reference sequence). The CDR3 sequence is CASSLIGESQYNEQFF. The CDR3 nucleotides read TGTGCCAGCAGCTTGATAGGAGAGTCCCAATACAATGAGCAGTTCTTC.

The V and J genes are TRBV30 and TRBJ2-7, with TRBD2 as a possible D gene (5 bases). CDR1 is GTSNPN and CDR2 is SVGIG in the germline V gene (reference sequence). With 3 bases removed from V and 4 bases from J, the gap between germline ends came to 16 bases. The length of the CDR3 is 14 residues. CDR3 bases: TGTGCCTGGAGGACTTCGGGGTTACGATACGAGCAGTACTTC. It yields the protein CAWRTSGLRYEQYF. Complete variable domain (other parts from reference TRBV30 and TRBJ2-7): SQTIHQWPATLVQPVGSPLSLECTVEGTSNPNLYWYRQAAGRGLQLLFYSVGIGQISSEVPQNLSASRPQDRQFILSSKKLLLSDSGFYLCAWRTSGLRYEQYFGPGTRLTVT.